Following are 23 T cell receptor beta chains from one sample sequenced in a study of glioma-infiltrating T cells after dendritic cell vaccination (dated by TCRdb to the mid-2010s). The library was obtained by the immunoSEQ multiplex PCR assay. In its TCRdb copy, this immuneACCESS table keeps in-frame sequences only and misses some clones. Where compared with another copy, unresolved V genes explain less than half of these, and the others have no known cause. Recorded for this sample are tens of thousands of clones; 70% to 85% of them occurred a single time. Together, the top ten hold around 14% of the sample. Sample time point, as interpreted from the label and publication: after dendritic cell vaccination, including at tumor progression/relapse. The sequencing used blood, collected after dendritic cell vaccination. These receptors originate from a human donor with glioblastoma.

The chain employs TRBV10-3 and TRBJ2-7, with a possible D match to TRBD1 (6 bases). V was pared by 3 bases and J by 5 bases, with 14 bases between. This CDR3 comprises 14 residues. Germline CDR1 reads ENHRY; CDR2 reads SYGVKD. Here the CDR3 DNA reads TGTGCCATCAGTGATCCTACAGGGACCCACGAGCAGTACTTC. Its translation is CAISDPTGTHEQYF.

This sequence joins TRBV7-9 and TRBJ1-5; D call uncertain. CDR1 is SEHNR, CDR2 FQNEAQ, per germline (reference sequence). This CDR3 comprises 14 residues. The V end was cut by 5 bases, the J end by 4 bases, with 12 bases between. The CDR3 spells CASSQAGLNQPQHF. CDR3 DNA sequence: TGTGCCAGCAGCCAAGCAGGTCTAAATCAGCCCCAGCATTTT.

This clone was detected a few times. The rearrangement uses TRBV10-2 and TRBJ1-5; 7 nucleotides align to TRBD1. V was clipped by 6 bases and J by 2 bases; unmatched bases: 7. CDR1 is WSHSY and CDR2 is SAAADI in the germline V gene. The CDR3 has 15 amino acids. This CDR3 reads CASRLTGEGNQPQHF. The CDR3 DNA follows: TGCGCCAGCAGGCTAACAGGGGAGGGCAATCAGCCCCAGCATTTT.

The chain joins TRBV7-2 to TRBJ2-7; D not certain. The CDR3 length is 13 residues. The germline V gene has CDR1 SGHTA and CDR2 FQGNSA. Trimming removed 5 bases at V and 1 base at J, with 9 bases between. DNA of the CDR3: TGTGCCAGCAGCAACCAACAGTCCTACGAGCAGTACTTC. This encodes CASSNQQSYEQYF.

The CDR3 loop is CASSFQLEDDNEQFF. In DNA form, the CDR3 reads TGTGCCAGCAGCTTTCAACTAGAGGACGACAATGAGCAGTTCTTC. V gene TRBV7-2 combines with J gene TRBJ2-1, with D perhaps matching TRBD2 (5 bases). This CDR3 spans 15 amino acids. CDR1 is SGHTA, CDR2 FQGNSA, per germline. V dropped 3 bases and J dropped 5 bases, with 14 bases sitting between them.

The rearrangement links TRBV4-1 to TRBJ1-5, with 7 bases lining up with TRBD1. Trimming took 4 bases from V and 8 from J; bases not matched to a gene: 8. The germline V gene encodes CDR1 MGHRA and CDR2 YSYEKL. The CDR3 has 14 residues. The CDR3 loop is CASSPRQGDEPQHF. DNA of the CDR3: TGCGCCAGCAGCCCCCGGCAGGGGGACGAGCCCCAGCATTTT.

This rearrangement joins TRBV5-8 to TRBJ2-1; the D gene is possibly TRBD1 (6 bases). The CDR3 covers 15 residues. Germline assignment: CDR1 SGHTS and CDR2 YDEGEE. With 4 bases removed from V and 4 bases from J, the gap between germline ends came to 15 bases. The CDR3 DNA reads TGTGCCAGCAGCAAGTCACAGGGCATGTACAATGAGCAGTTCTTC. Residues: CASSKSQGMYNEQFF.

The chain links TRBV27 to TRBJ2-2, with 8 bases lining up with TRBD1. Germline lookup yields CDR1 MNHEY and CDR2 SMNVEV (reference sequence). The CDR3 runs 20 residues. Trimming cost V 2 bases and J 2 bases; bases outside gene matches: 16. The CDR3, as DNA: TGTGCCAGCAGTTTAAGGCGGGCCTTGACAGGGGTTAGAAACACCGGGGAGCTGTTTTTT. It specifies CASSLRRALTGVRNTGELFF.

This sequence joins TRBV9 and TRBJ2-3, with 7 bases matching TRBD2. Germline trimming cut 4 bases from V and 0 bases from J; bases unmatched to any gene: 8. Germline loops: CDR1 SGDLS, CDR2 YYNGEE. This CDR3 region has 16 residues. The CDR3 nucleotides read TGTGCCAGCAGCCCTCGGTTGGGACTAAGCACAGATACGCAGTATTTT. Its protein product is CASSPRLGLSTDTQYF. Supplemented by reference TRBV9 and TRBJ2-3, the full variable domain reads DSGVTQTPKHLITATGQRVTLRCSPRSGDLSVYWYQQSLDQGLQFLIQYYNGEERAKGNILERFSAQQFPDLHSELNLSSLELGDSALYFCASSPRLGLSTDTQYFGPGTRLTVL.

The chain combines TRBV9 with TRBJ1-5, with D perhaps TRBD1 (6 bases). From germline, CDR1 is SGDLS and CDR2 YYNGEE. CDR3 size: 17 residues. The V end lost 0 bases, the J end lost 7 bases, and 20 bases lay between the germline ends. The CDR3 coding sequence is TGTGCCAGCAGCGTAGTTCCGAACAGGGAATCAGGGCAGCCCCAGCATTTT. It specifies CASSVVPNRESGQPQHF.

The genes are TRBV6-5 and TRBJ1-6, with a possible D match to TRBD1 (6 bases). This CDR3 is built from 15 residues. The germline V gene encodes CDR1 MNHEY and CDR2 SVGAGI. Trimming shortened V by 6 bases and J by 5 bases, and 14 bases separated the two germline ends. The CDR3 is CASSLQGYDNSPLHF. The CDR3 DNA is TGTGCCAGCAGCCTACAGGGCTATGATAATTCACCCCTCCACTTT.

The chain links TRBV10-3 to TRBJ2-1; D might be TRBD1 (5 bases). The CDR3 covers 17 residues. Germline V gene data show CDR1 as ENHRY and CDR2 as SYGVKD. Deletions cut 0 bases from V and 4 bases from J, with 16 bases between. CDR3 loop: CAISESMVVRGYNEQFF. The CDR3 coding sequence is TGTGCCATCAGTGAGTCTATGGTAGTTAGGGGTTACAATGAGCAGTTCTTC.

The chain employs TRBV6-1 and TRBJ1-1; no firm D call. Between the trimmed V and J ends, which lost 11 bases and 10 bases, there was a span of 8 bases. CDR1 MNHNS and CDR2 SASEGT come from the germline V gene. There are 8 residues in the CDR3. The CDR3 DNA sequence: TGTGCCGTAAGCCGAGCTTTCTTT. This translates into CAVSRAFF.

The chain links TRBV5-1 to TRBJ1-1, with 7 positions matching TRBD1. The CDR3 loop spans 14 amino acids. Germline-derived CDR1 and CDR2 are SGHRS and YFSETQ. V shed 0 bases, J shed 5 bases, and the junction held 4 bases outside the gene matches. This CDR3 reads CASSLGQGWTEAFF. CDR3 DNA: TGCGCCAGCAGCTTGGGACAGGGATGGACTGAAGCTTTCTTT.

This rearrangement joins TRBV25-1 to TRBJ1-6; a weak D match, TRBD1 (6 bases). CDR1 is MGHDK, CDR2 SYGVNS, per germline. V was pared by 7 bases and J by 5 bases, with 15 bases between. CDR3 length: 15 amino acids. The CDR3: CASKARDTNNSPLHF. DNA of the CDR3: TGTGCCAGCAAAGCCCGGGACACTAATAATTCACCCCTCCACTTT.

The rearrangement uses TRBV11-3 and TRBJ1-4; a possible D gene is TRBD1 (6 bases). This CDR3 spans 14 amino acids. Trimming left V 5 bases short and J 8 bases short, with 15 bases between. Germline CDR1 and CDR2: SGHNT and YENEEA. CDR3 in DNA: TGTGCCAGCAGCCTCTACCGGGACATGGAAAAACTGTTTTTT. This codes for CASSLYRDMEKLFF.

CDR3 nucleotides: TGTGTCAGACCGGACTGTCCACATGGAAACACCATATATTTT. Translation: CVRPDCPHGNTIYF. The V gene is TRBV7-5, the J gene TRBJ1-3. TRBV7-5 has pseudogene status. The CDR3 loop spans 14 amino acids.

The chain has TRBV10-2 and TRBJ1-2, with a tentative D call TRBD1 (6 bases). Trimming pared 6 bases from V and 4 bases from J, leaving 18 bases between. Germline values: CDR1 WSHSY, CDR2 SAAADI. The CDR3 is 15 residues long. This chain's CDR3 is CASRYGQFGRYGYTF. In nucleotides, the CDR3 is TGCGCCAGCAGGTATGGACAGTTCGGGCGCTATGGCTACACCTTC.

This clone has just a few counts. The V call is TRBV4-3, the J call TRBJ1-4, with 8 positions matching TRBD1. With 0 bases clipped from V and 6 bases from J, the junction kept 6 bases outside the gene matches. Germline-derived CDR1 and CDR2 are LGHNA and YSLEER. This CDR3 contains 16 residues. The CDR3 is CASSQDPHRGYEKLFF. The CDR3 nucleotides are TGCGCCAGCAGCCAAGATCCTCACAGGGGGTATGAAAAACTGTTTTTT.

This clone appeared a few times. CDR3 bases: TGTGCCAGCAGCCCCGACAGGGGAAGGGATCAGCCCCAGCATTTT. Translating it yields CASSPDRGRDQPQHF. The chain joins TRBV7-9 to TRBJ1-5; TRBD1 matches at 8 bases. Germline V gene lookup returns CDR1 SEHNR and CDR2 FQNEAQ (reference sequence). The CDR3 has 15 amino acids. J lost 5 bases, V lost 5 bases, and 8 bases had no gene match.

V and J are TRBV6-5 and TRBJ2-7; unclear D gene. The CDR3 is 16 amino acids. The germline V gene encodes CDR1 MNHEY and CDR2 SVGAGI. V was trimmed by 0 bases and J by 2 bases, leaving 14 bases between them. DNA for the CDR3: TGTGCCAGCAGTTACTCCAGGATCGTTCCCACCTACGAGCAGTACTTC. Protein: CASSYSRIVPTYEQYF.

The CDR3 DNA follows: TGCGCCAGCATCGACGGGGGGCTGGGAGATACGCAGTATTTT. This encodes CASIDGGLGDTQYF. The V and J genes are TRBV5-1 and TRBJ2-3; D may be TRBD2 (7 bases). Germline CDR1 SGHRS, CDR2 YFSETQ. The CDR3 is 14 amino acids. Trimming removed 6 bases at V and 5 bases at J, with 16 bases between.

This clone appeared a single time. The chain couples TRBV11-2 to TRBJ2-3; 8 bases fit TRBD2. With V trimmed by 6 bases and J by 1 base, 6 bases remained unmatched. Germline V CDR1 and CDR2: SGHAT, FQNNGV. CDR3 length: 15 amino acids. The DNA of the CDR3 is TGTGCCAGCAGACGGGGGGGAGGTGGCACAGATACGCAGTATTTT. This sequence encodes CASRRGGGGTDTQYF.